This TCR beta chain was sequenced in a study of follicular helper T cells after annual influenza vaccination. As for the study in general: Some donors were sampled over the 2013-2014, 2014-2015 and 2015-2016 vaccinations. Findings and limits, study-wide: Successive annual vaccinations recalled a recurrent oligoclonal ICOS+CD38+ cTfh response with influenza-specific clonotypes.

Points on this clone: Its cognate antigen is unknown.

V was trimmed by 1 base and J by 3 bases, leaving 7 bases between them. Per germline, CDR1 GTSNPN and CDR2 SVGIG (reference sequence). This CDR3 comprises 13 residues. Stated time point: 2015-2016 season, pre-vaccination. Vaccine contraindications, substance abuse, HIV/AIDS, active malignancy and active illness excluded donors. Non-naive CD4+CXCR5+PD-1+ cTfh were sorted into ICOS+CD38+ and ICOS-CD38- fractions. Assay: immunoSEQ multiplex PCR; the TCRdb copy retains only in-frame clones and omits some. The repertoire holds some 12,000 clones, over 70% seen once, with 3% to 4% in the top ten. The receptor was isolated from an adult who received the influenza vaccine. The chain is built from TRBV30 and TRBJ1-5, with D perhaps TRBD1 (6 bases). Here the sequenced sample was CXCR5+ CD38- circulating T follicular helper cells from blood, taken on the day of influenza vaccination. The subset: circulating Tfh, non-naive CD4+CXCR5+PD-1+ (ICOS+CD38+ or ICOS-CD38-). The CDR3 region is CAWSGDTNQPQHF. CDR3 DNA sequence: TGTGCCTGGAGTGGGGACACCAATCAGCCCCAGCATTTT.